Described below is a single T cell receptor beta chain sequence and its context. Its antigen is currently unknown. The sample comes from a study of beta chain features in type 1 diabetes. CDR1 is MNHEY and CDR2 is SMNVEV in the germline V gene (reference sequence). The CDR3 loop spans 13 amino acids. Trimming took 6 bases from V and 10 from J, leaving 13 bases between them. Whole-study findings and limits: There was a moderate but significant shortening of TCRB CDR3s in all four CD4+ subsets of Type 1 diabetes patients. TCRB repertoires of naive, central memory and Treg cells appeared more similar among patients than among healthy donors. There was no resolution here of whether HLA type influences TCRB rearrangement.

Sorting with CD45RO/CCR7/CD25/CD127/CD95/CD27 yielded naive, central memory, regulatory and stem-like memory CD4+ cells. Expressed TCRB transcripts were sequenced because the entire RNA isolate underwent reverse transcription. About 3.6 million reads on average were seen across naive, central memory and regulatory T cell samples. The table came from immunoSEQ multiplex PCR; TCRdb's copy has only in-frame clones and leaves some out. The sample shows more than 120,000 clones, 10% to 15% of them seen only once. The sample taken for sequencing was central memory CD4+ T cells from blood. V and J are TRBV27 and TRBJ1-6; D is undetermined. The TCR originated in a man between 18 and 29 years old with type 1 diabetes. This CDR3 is CASRGLPQSPLHF. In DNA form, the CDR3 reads TGTGCCAGCAGGGGTCTTCCTCAATCACCCCTCCACTTT.